The sequence of this T cell receptor beta chain was determined in a study of early T cells in non-severe SARS-CoV-2 infection. TCRdb fed the 5' RACE reads into MiXCR, producing one record per CDR3 protein. The sample includes 30,000 to 40,000 distinct CDR3 sequences, 4.5% to 7.5% of them seen just once. The CDR3 spans 15 residues. Germline V CDR1 and CDR2: MNHEY, SVGEGT. The V and J ends lost 3 bases and 2 bases respectively, with 12 bases between them. In this sample, this clonotype is medium-sized. Sequencing input: whole blood. This TCR came from an adult who was a healthcare worker with PCR-confirmed SARS-CoV-2 infection or an uninfected control (not recorded which). The J gene is TRBJ2-3, the V gene TRBV6-2 or TRBV6-3; no clear D. CDR3 DNA: TGTGCCAGCAGTTATAGGTGGCAGACCACAGATACGCAGTATTTT. Its translation: CASSYRWQTTDTQYF.